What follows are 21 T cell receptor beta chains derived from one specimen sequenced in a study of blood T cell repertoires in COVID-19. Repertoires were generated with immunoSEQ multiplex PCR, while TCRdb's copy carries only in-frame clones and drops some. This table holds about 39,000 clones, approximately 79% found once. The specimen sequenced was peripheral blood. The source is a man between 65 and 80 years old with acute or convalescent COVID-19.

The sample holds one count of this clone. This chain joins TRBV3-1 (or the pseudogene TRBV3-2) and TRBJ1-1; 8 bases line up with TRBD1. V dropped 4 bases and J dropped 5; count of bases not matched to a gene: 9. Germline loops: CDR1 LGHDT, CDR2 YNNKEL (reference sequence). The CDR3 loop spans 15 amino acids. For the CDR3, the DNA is TGTGCCAGCAGCCCTATGGCAGGGGGCAGGACTGAAGCTTTCTTT. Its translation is CASSPMAGGRTEAFF.

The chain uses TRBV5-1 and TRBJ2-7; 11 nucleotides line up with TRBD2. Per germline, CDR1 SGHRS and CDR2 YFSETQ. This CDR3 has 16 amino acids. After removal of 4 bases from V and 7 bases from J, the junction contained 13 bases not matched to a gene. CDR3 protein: CASSPGGASGRYEQYF. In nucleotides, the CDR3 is TGCGCCAGCAGCCCAGGGGGGGCTAGCGGGAGGTATGAGCAGTACTTC.

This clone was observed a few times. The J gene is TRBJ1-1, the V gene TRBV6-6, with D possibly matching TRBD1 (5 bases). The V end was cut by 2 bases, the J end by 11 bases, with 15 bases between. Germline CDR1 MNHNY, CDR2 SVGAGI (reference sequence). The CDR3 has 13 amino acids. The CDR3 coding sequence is TGTGCCAGCAGTTACGCCGAAGGTCGGGGGGCTTTCTTT. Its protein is CASSYAEGRGAFF.

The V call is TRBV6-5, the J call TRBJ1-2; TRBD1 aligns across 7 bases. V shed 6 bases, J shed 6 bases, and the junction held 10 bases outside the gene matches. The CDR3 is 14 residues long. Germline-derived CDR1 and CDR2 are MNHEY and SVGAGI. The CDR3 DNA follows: TGTGCCAGCAGAGTCGACAGGGTGAATAATGGCTACACCTTC. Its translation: CASRVDRVNNGYTF.

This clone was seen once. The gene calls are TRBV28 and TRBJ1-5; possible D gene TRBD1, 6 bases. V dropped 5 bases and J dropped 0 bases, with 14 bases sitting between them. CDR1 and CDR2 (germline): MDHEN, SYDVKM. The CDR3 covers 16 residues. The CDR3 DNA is TGTGCCAGCAGTGGGGGGGGGCCGTATAGCAATCAGCCCCAGCATTTT. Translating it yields CASSGGGPYSNQPQHF.

CDR3: CASSASRTGELFF. CDR3 in DNA: TGTGCCAGCAGCGCTTCTAGGACCGGGGAGCTGTTTTTT. The chain recombines TRBV7-9 with TRBJ2-2; no clear D. Trimming shortened V by 5 bases and J by 5 bases, and 9 bases separated the two germline ends. The CDR3 extends over 13 amino acids. Looked up from germline, CDR1 is SEHNR and CDR2 is FQNEAQ (reference sequence).

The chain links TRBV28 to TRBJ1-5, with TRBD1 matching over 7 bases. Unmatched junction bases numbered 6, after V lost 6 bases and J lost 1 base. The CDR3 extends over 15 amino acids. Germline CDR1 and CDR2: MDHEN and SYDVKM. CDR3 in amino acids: CASSWGQKSNQPQHF. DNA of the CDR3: TGTGCCAGCAGCTGGGGACAGAAAAGCAATCAGCCCCAGCATTTT. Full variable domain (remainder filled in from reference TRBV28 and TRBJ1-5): DVKVTQSSRYLVKRTGEKVFLECVQDMDHENMFWYRQDPGLGLRLIYFSYDVKMKEKGDIPEGYSVSREKKERFSLILESASTNQTSMYLCASSWGQKSNQPQHFGDGTRLSIL.

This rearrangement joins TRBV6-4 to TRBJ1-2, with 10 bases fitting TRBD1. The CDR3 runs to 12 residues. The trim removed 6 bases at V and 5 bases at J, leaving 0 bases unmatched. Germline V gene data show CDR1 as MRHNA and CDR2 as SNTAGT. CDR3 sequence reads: CASRDRGYGYTF. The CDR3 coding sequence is TGTGCCAGCAGGGACAGGGGGTATGGCTACACCTTC.

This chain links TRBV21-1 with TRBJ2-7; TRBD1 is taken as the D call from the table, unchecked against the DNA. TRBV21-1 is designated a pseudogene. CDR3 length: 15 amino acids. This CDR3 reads CASSKAPGTGEEQYF. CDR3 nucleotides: TGTGCCAGCAGCAAAGCGCCGGGGACAGGGGAAGAGCAGTACTTC.

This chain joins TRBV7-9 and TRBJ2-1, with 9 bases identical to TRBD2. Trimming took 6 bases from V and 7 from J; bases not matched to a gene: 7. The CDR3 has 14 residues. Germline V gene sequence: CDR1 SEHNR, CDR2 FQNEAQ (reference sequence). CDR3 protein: CASRWGLAENEQFF. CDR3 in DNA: TGTGCCAGCAGATGGGGACTAGCCGAAAATGAGCAGTTCTTC.

The CDR3 DNA reads TGTGCCACCGAGGGGGACAGGGGTGCCTACGAGCAGTACTTC. Encoded protein: CATEGDRGAYEQYF. This chain links TRBV19 with TRBJ2-7, with 10 positions matching TRBD1. Unmatched junction bases numbered 8, after V lost 10 bases and J lost 2 bases. Germline loops: CDR1 LNHDA, CDR2 SQIVND (reference sequence). This CDR3 region has 14 residues.

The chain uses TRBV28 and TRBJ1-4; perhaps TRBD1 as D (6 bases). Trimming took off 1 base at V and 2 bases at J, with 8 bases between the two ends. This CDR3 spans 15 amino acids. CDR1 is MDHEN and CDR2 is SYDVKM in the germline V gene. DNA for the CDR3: TGTGCCAGCAGTTTATACACAGGGACTAATGAAAAACTGTTTTTT. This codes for CASSLYTGTNEKLFF.

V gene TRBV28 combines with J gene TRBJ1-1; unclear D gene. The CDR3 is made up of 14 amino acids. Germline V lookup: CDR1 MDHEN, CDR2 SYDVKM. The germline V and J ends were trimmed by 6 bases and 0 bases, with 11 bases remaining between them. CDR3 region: CASSPRVMNTEAFF. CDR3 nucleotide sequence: TGTGCCAGCAGCCCCCGAGTAATGAACACTGAAGCTTTCTTT.

The CDR3 DNA is TGTGCCAGCAGCCTCGGGACTAGTGGTACAGATACGCAGTATTTT. This codes for CASSLGTSGTDTQYF. This rearrangement joins TRBV5-6 to TRBJ2-3; TRBD2 matches at 8 bases. The CDR3 is 15 amino acids. Germline trimming cut 4 bases from V and 3 bases from J; bases unmatched to any gene: 7. CDR1 SGHDT and CDR2 YYEEEE come from the germline V gene.

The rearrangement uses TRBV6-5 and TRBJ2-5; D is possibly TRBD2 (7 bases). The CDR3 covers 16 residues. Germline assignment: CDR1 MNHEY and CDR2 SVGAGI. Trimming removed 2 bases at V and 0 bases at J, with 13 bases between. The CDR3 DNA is TGTGCCAGCAGTTACAGGGGGGAGGGGTACCAAGAGACCCAGTACTTC. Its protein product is CASSYRGEGYQETQYF.

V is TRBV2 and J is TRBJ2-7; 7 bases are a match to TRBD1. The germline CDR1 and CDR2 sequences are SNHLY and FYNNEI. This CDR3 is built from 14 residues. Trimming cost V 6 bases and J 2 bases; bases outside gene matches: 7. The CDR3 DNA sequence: TGTGCCAGCAGGACCGGGACAGCAACCTACGAGCAGTACTTC. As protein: CASRTGTATYEQYF.

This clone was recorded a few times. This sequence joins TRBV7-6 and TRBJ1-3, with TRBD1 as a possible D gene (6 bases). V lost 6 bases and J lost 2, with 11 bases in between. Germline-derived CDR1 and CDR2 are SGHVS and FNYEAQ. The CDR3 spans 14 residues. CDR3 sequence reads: CASSSGQPGNTIYF. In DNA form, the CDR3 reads TGTGCCAGCAGTTCCGGACAGCCTGGAAACACCATATATTTT. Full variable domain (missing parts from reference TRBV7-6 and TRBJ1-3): GAGVSQSPRYKVTKRGQDVALRCDPISGHVSLYWYRQALGQGPEFLTYFNYEAQQDKSGLPNDRFSAERPEGSISTLTIQRTEQRDSAMYRCASSSGQPGNTIYFGEGSWLTVV.

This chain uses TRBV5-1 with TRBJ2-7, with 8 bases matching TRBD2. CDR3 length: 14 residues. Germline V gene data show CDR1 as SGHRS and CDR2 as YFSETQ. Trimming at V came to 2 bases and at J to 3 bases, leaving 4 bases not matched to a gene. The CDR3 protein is CASSFGAGDYEQYF. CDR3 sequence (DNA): TGCGCCAGCAGCTTTGGAGCGGGAGACTACGAGCAGTACTTC.

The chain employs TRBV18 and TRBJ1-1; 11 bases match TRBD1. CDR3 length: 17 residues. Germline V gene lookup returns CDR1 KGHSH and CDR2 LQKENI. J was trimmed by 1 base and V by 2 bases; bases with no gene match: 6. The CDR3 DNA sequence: TGTGCCAGCTCACCATGGACAGGGGGCGGGAGGAACACTGAAGCTTTCTTT. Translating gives CASSPWTGGGRNTEAFF.

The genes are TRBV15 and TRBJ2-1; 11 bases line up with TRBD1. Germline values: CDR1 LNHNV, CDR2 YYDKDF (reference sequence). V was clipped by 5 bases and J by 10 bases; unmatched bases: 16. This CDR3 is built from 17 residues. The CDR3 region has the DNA TGTGCCACCAGCTTCGGACAGGGGGCAAGGGTCCTCCGGGAGCAGTTCTTC. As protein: CATSFGQGARVLREQFF.

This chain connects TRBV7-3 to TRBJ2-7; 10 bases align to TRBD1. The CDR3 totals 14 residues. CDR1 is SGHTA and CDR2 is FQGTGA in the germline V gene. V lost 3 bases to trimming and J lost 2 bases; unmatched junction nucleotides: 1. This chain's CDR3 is CASSLGQGTYEQYF. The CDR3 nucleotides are TGTGCCAGCAGCTTGGGACAGGGGACCTACGAGCAGTACTTC.